Sequencing of this TCR beta chain was carried out in a study of blood T cell repertoires in COVID-19. Germline values: CDR1 MDHEN, CDR2 SYDVKM. V was clipped by 5 bases and J by 4 bases, with 15 bases between them. This CDR3 comprises 15 residues. Sequencing was performed with immunoSEQ multiplex PCR; in TCRdb, only in-frame clones are kept and a portion is missing. Of 250,000 to 350,000 clones listed, 80% to 90% are singletons. The receptor was derived from a woman aged 45-60 years with acute or convalescent COVID-19. The chain recombines TRBV28 with TRBJ1-3, with D unclear. Material: peripheral blood. The CDR3 sequence is CASSPGGSSGNTIYF. The DNA of the CDR3 is TGTGCCAGCAGTCCTGGCGGCTCCTCAGGAAACACCATATATTTT.